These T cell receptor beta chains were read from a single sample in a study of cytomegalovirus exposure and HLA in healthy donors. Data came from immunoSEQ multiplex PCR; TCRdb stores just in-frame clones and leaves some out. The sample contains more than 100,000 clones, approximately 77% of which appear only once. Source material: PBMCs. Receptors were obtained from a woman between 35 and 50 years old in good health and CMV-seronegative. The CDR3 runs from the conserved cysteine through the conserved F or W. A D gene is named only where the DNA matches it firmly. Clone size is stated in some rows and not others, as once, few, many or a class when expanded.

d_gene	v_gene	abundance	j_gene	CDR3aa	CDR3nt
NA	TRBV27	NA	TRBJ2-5	CASSLFPQTSKETQYF	TGTGCCAGCAGTTTATTCCCCCAGACTAGTAAGGAGACCCAGTACTTC
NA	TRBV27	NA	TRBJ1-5	CASSLKQDQPQHF	TGTGCCAGCAGTCTGAAACAGGATCAGCCCCAGCATTTT
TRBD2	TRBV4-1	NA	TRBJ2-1	CASSQERGGGAGGGEQFF	TGCGCCAGCAGCCAAGAGAGAGGCGGTGGAGCGGGGGGAGGAGAGCAGTTCTTC
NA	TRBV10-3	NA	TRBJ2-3	CAIRSSGRADTQYF	TGTGCCATCAGATCGAGCGGGCGCGCAGATACGCAGTATTTT
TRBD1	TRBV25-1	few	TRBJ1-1	CASSATGGGWAFF	TGTGCCAGCAGTGCCACAGGGGGCGGGTGGGCTTTCTTT
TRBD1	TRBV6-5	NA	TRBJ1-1	CASSQQGVGDTEAFF	TGTGCCAGCAGCCAACAGGGGGTAGGCGACACTGAAGCTTTCTTT
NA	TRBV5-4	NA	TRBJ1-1	CASSLARVTTEAFF	TGTGCCAGCAGCTTGGCCAGGGTTACGACTGAAGCTTTCTTT
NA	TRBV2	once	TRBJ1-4	CASRQDGATNEKLFF	TGTGCCAGCAGACAGGACGGTGCAACTAATGAAAAACTGTTTTTT
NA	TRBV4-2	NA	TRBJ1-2	CASSQKPGYGYTF	TGTGCCAGCAGCCAAAAACCAGGATATGGCTACACCTTC
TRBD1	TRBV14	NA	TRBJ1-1	CASSQGQGGTEAFF	TGTGCCAGCAGCCAAGGACAGGGAGGCACTGAAGCTTTCTTT
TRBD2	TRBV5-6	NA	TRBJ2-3	CASSLESGGSTDTQYF	TGTGCCAGCAGCTTGGAATCGGGGGGGAGCACAGATACGCAGTATTTT